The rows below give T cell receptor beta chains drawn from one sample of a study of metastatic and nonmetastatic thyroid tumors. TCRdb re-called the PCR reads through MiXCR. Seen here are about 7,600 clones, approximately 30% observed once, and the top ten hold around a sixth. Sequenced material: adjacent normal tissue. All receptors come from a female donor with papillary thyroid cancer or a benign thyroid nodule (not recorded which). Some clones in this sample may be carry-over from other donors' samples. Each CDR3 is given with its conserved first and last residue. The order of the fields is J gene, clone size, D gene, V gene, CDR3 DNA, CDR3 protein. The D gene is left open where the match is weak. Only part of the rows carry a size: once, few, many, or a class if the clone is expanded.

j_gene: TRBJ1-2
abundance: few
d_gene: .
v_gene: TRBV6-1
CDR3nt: TGTGCCAGCAGTAACGGTCACTATGGCTACACCTTC
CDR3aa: CASSNGHYGYTF

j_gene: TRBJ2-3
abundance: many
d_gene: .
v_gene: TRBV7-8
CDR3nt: TGTGCCAGCAGCTTAGGTACTCCCGGGTATACGCAGTATTTT
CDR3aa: CASSLGTPGYTQYF

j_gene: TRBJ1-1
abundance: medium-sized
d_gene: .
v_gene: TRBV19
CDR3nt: TGTGCCAGTATCGACAGTCTGAACACTGAAGCTTTCTTT
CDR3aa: CASIDSLNTEAFF

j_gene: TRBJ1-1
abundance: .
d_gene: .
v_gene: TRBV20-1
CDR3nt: TGCAGTGCTAGAGGGGACCGTGGGGACACTGAAGCTTTCTTT
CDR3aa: CSARGDRGDTEAFF

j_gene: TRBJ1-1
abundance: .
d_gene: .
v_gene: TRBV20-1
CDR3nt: TGCAGTGCCCAGGGGCTGGACACTGAAGCTTTCTTT
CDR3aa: CSAQGLDTEAFF

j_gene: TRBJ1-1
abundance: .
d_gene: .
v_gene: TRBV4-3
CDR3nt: TGCGCCAGCAGCCAAGGCGGAGACCGGAACACTGAAGCTTTCTTT
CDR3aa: CASSQGGDRNTEAFF

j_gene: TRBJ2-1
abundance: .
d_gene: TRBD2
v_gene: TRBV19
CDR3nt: TGTGCCAGTAGTACTGGACTAGCGGGCACCAATGAGCAGTTCTTC
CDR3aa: CASSTGLAGTNEQFF

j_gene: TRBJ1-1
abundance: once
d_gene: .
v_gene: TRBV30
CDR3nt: TGTGCCTGGAGTGTAGCTGGCAGAGTGAACACTGAAGCTTTCTTT
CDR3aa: CAWSVAGRVNTEAFF

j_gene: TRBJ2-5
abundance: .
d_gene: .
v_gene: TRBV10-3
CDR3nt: TGTGCCATCAGTGACGGGTACCAAGAGACCCAGTACTTC
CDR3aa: CAISDGYQETQYF

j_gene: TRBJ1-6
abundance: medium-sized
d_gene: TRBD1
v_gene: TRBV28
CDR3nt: TGTGCCAGCAGGGACCGGGGACAGGGGTATTATTCACCCCTCCACTTT
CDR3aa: CASRDRGQGYYSPLHF

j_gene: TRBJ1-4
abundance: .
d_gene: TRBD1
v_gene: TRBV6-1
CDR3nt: TGTGCCAGCCACCTCGGACAGGCTAACCCGGGGAAAGGTGAAAAACTGTTTTTT
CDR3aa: CASHLGQANPGKGEKLFF

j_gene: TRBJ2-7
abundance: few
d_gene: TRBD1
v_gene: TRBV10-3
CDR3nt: TGTGCCATCAGCAGCTCCAGGGGGACACTCGAGCAGTACTTC
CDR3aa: CAISSSRGTLEQYF

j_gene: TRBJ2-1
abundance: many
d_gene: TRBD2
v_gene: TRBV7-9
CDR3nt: TGTGCCAGCAGCTTAATCGATAGCGGGACTGAGCAGTTCTTC
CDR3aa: CASSLIDSGTEQFF

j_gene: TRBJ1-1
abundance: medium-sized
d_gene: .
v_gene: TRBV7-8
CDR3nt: TGTGCCAGCAGCTCCCATTTCACAGAAGGGACTGAAGCTTTCTTT
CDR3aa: CASSSHFTEGTEAFF

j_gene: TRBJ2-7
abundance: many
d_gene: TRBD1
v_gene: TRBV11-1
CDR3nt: TGTGCCAGCAGCCCTCCGACAGGGCAGGGTTTCTACGAGCAGTACTTC
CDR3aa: CASSPPTGQGFYEQYF

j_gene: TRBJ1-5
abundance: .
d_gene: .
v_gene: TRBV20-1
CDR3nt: TGCCGTGCTACGGGGCGTTTGGGTAACAATCAGCCCCTGCATTTT
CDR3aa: CRATGRLGNNQPLHF

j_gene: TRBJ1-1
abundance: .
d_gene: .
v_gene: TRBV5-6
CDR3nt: TGTGCCAGCAGCTTTACGGTGTACACTGAAGCTTTCTTT
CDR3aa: CASSFTVYTEAFF

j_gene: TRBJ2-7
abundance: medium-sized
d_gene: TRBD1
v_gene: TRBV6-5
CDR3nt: TGTGCCAGCAGTTACTACCGGGACAGGGGGACTAGTTCCTACGAGCAGTACTTC
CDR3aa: CASSYYRDRGTSSYEQYF

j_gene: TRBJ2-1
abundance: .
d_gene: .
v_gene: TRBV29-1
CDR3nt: TGCAGCGTTAATGGTGTGAGTCTTTTCATCTCCTACAATGAGCAGTTCTTC
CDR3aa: CSVNGVSLFISYNEQFF

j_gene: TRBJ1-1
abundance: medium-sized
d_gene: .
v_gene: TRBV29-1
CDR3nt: TGCAGCGTGCTTTTGGGGTCATATGAAGCTTTCTTT
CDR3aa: CSVLLGSYEAFF

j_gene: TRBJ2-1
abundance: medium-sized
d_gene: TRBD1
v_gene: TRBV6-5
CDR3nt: TGTGCCAGCAGTTACTCGATGGGGACAGGGGGTGGTGAGCAGTTCTTC
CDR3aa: CASSYSMGTGGGEQFF

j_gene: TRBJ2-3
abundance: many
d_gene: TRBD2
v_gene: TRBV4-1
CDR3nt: TGCGCCAGCAGCCAAGAATCAGCGGGAGGGCCAAAGTCTACGCAGTATTTT
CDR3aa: CASSQESAGGPKSTQYF

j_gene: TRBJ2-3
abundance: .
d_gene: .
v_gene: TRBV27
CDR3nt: TGTGCCTGCAGTTTCTTCGACAGGAGAGACAGATATACGCAGTATTTT
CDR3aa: CACSFFDRRDRYTQYF

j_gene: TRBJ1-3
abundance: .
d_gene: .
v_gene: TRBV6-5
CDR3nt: TGTGCCAGCAGTTACAGGACATCCTCTGGAAACACCATATATTTT
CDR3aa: CASSYRTSSGNTIYF

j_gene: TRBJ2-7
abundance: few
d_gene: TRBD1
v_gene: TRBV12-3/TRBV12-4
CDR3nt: TGTGTCAGCAGTCCGGGGACAGGGGCCTACGAGCAGTACTTC
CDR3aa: CVSSPGTGAYEQYF

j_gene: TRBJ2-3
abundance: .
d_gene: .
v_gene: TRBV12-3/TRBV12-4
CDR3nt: TGTGCCAGCAGTGAACTAGCCACAGATACGCAGTATTTT
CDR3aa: CASSELATDTQYF

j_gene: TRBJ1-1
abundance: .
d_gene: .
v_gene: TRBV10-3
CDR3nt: TGTGCCATCAGTGAGTCGCAGGCACTATATGTTGGAGCTTTCTTT
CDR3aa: CAISESQALYVGAFF

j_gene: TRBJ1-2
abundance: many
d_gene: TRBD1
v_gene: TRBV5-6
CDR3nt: TGTGCCAGCAGCTTGAGGGACAGAGGGCCTAACTATGGCTACACCTTC
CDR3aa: CASSLRDRGPNYGYTF

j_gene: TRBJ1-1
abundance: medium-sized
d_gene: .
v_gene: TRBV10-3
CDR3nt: TGTGCCAGCGGGGGGGGGAGCGTCTCTGAAGCTTTCTTT
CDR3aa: CASGGGSVSEAFF

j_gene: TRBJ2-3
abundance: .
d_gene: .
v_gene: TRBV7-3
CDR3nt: TGTGCCAGCAGCTCGACTGGCGCGAGCTCAGATACGCAGTATTTT
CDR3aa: CASSSTGASSDTQYF

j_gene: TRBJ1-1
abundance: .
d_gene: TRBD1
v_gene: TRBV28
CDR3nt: TGTGCCAGCAGTCCACCCGGGACAGGGGGCACTGAAGCTTTCTTT
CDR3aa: CASSPPGTGGTEAFF

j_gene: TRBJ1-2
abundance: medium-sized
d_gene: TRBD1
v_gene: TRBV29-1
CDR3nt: TGCAGCGCCGTGCGGACAGGCAACTATGGCTACACCTTC
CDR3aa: CSAVRTGNYGYTF

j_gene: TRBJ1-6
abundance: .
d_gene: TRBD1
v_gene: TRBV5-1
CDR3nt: TGCGCCAGCAGCTTGGGAACCCAGGGGGTAGGGAATTCACCCCTCCACTTT
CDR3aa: CASSLGTQGVGNSPLHF

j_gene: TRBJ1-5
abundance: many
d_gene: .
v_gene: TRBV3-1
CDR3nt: TGTGCCAGCAGCCAAACGTCCGGGGGTGGCCAGCCCCAGCATTTT
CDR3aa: CASSQTSGGGQPQHF

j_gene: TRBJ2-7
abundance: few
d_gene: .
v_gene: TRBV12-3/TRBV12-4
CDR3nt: TGTGCCAGCAGTAGTGGTACCGACTACGAGCAGCACTTC
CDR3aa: CASSSGTDYEQHF

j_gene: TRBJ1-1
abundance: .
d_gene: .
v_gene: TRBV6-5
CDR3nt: TGTGCCAGCAGCCTCGAGTACACTGAAGCTTTCTTT
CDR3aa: CASSLEYTEAFF

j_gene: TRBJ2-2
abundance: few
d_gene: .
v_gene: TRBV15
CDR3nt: TGTGCCACCAGCAAGTGGGCATCTGGAGGGAACACCGGGGAGCTGTTTTTT
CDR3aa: CATSKWASGGNTGELFF

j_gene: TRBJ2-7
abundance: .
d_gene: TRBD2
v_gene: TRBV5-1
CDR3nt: TGCGCCAGCAGCTTGGGGGACTACAGCTCTAGCGAGCAGTACTTC
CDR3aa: CASSLGDYSSSEQYF

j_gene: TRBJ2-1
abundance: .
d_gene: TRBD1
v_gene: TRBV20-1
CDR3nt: TGCAGTGCTAGCCCTCCGCGGACAGGGTTGGGGTTCTTC
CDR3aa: CSASPPRTGLGFF

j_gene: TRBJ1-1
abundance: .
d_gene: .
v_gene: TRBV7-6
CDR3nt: TGTGCCAGCATTTCCGCAGGGGCTGGCACTGAAGCTTTCTTT
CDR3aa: CASISAGAGTEAFF

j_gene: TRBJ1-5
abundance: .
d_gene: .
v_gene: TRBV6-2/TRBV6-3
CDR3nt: TGTGCCAGCAGTTACCGTGGGGACAACAATCAGCCCCAGCATTTT
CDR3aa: CASSYRGDNNQPQHF

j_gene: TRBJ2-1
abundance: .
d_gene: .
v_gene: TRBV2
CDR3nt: TGTGCCAGCAGTGTCCCGGGGGTGAGGAGTGGCGGGCCCAACAATGAGCAGTTCTTC
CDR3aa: CASSVPGVRSGGPNNEQFF

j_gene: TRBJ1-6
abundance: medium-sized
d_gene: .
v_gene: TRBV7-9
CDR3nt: TGTGCCAGCAGCTCTAACGTCTCACCCCTCCACTTT
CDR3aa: CASSSNVSPLHF

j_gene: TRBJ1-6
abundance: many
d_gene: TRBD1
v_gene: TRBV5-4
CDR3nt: TGTGCCAGTCGGCCGGGACAGGGCTATAATTCACCCCTCCACTTT
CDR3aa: CASRPGQGYNSPLHF

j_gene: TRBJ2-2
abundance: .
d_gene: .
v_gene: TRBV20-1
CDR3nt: TGCAGTGCTAGAGATCCTACCAACACCGGGGAGCTGTTTTTT
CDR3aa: CSARDPTNTGELFF

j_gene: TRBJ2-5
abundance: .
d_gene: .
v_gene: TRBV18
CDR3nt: TGTGCCAGCTCACCAGCTAATTCCGAGACCCAGTACTTC
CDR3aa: CASSPANSETQYF